This TCR beta chain was captured in a study of human T cells and chemical hapten exposure. Regarding time point: patch test 2, 6 weeks after DPC sensitization. Treatment indicated: therapeutic diphenylcyclopropenone sensitization with weekly scalp DPC. TCRdb reprocessed the RACE reads with MiXCR, giving one entry per CDR3 protein. In the table there are some 54,000 distinct CDR3 sequences, around 10% of which are singletons. A few counts support this clonotype. Germline CDR1 and CDR2: SNHLY and FYNNEI. V dropped 4 bases and J dropped 5 bases, with 11 bases sitting between them. The CDR3 is made up of 13 amino acids.

The genes are TRBV2 and TRBJ2-5; either TRBD1 or TRBD2 may fit D (5 bases each). This sequence originates from a woman aged 45-60 years with alopecia areata. Some clones in this sample may be carry-over from other donors' samples. Material: whole blood, obtained in connection with sensitization to the hapten diphenylcyclopropenone (DPC). CDR3 loop: CASSAGTGETQYF. The CDR3 DNA reads as TGTGCCAGCAGTGCGGGGACCGGGGAGACCCAGTACTTC.